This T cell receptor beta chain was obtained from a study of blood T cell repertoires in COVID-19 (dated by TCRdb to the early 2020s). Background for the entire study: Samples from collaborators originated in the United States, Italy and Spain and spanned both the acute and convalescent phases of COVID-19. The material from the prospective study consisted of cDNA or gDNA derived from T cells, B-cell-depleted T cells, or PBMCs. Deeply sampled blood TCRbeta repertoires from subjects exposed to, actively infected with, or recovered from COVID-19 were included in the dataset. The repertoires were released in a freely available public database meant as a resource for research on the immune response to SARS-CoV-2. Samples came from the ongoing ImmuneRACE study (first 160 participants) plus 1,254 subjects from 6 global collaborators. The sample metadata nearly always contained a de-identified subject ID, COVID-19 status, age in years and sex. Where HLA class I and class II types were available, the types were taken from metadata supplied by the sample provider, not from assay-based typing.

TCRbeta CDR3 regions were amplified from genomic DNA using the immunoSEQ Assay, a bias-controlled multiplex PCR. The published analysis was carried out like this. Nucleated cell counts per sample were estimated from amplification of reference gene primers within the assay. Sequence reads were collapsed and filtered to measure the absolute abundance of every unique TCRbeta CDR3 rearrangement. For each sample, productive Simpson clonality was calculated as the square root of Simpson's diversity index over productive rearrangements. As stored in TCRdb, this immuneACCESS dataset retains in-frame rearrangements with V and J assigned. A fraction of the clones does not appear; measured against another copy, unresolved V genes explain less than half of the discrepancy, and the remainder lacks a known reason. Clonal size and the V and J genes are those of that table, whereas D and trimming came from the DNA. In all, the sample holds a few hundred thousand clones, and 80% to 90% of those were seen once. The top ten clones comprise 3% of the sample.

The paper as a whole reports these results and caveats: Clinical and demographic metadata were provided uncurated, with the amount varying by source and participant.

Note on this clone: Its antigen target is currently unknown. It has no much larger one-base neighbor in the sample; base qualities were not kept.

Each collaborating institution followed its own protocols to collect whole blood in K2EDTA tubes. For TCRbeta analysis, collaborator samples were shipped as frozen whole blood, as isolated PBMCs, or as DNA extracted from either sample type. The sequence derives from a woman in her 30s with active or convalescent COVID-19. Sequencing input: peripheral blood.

The CDR3 reads CASSLIPGQGGEAFF. The nucleotide sequence is given as TGTGCCAGCAGCCTCATTCCGGGACAGGGAGGAGAAGCTTTCTTT. The V and J segments used are TRBV27 and TRBJ1-1, and TRBD1 matches 9 of the central bases. Trimming accounts for 6 bases at V and 8 bases at J, while the number of junction bases matched to no gene is 13. Reading the germline V gene (reference sequence) gives CDR1 MNHEY and CDR2 SMNVEV. Measured from the cysteine to the phenylalanine, the CDR3 is 15 residues long. This entry keeps only the CDR3 DNA: 45 bases, framed from base 1.